The rows below give T cell receptor beta chains drawn from one sample of a study of identifying expanded T cells in peripheral blood. Clones were sequenced by immunoSEQ multiplex PCR, and TCRdb holds only the in-frame ones, with some missing. Of about 91,000 clones listed, 85% to 90% are singletons. The specimen sequenced was blood. The receptors here all came from a person aged 18 to 75 in good health. Each CDR3 is given with its conserved first and last residue. D genes are given only for firm matches. Clone size appears in some rows only: once, few, many, or a class for an expanded clone.

J gene: TRBJ2-7; V gene: TRBV4-1; clone size: .; D gene: TRBD1; CDR3 protein: CASRLHLDREFGEQYF; CDR3 DNA: TGCGCCAGCAGGTTACACCTGGACAGGGAGTTTGGGGAGCAGTACTTC
J gene: TRBJ1-2; V gene: TRBV28; clone size: .; D gene: .; CDR3 protein: CASSLGLSKSGYTF; CDR3 DNA: TGTGCCAGCAGTTTGGGACTGTCTAAGAGTGGCTACACCTTC
J gene: TRBJ1-2; V gene: TRBV7-9; clone size: .; D gene: .; CDR3 protein: CASSLEYRSYGYTF; CDR3 DNA: TGTGCCAGCAGCTTAGAGTACAGGTCATATGGCTACACCTTC
J gene: TRBJ2-4; V gene: TRBV19; clone size: .; D gene: .; CDR3 protein: CASSIGGAKNIQYF; CDR3 DNA: TGTGCCAGTAGTATTGGAGGGGCCAAAAACATTCAGTACTTC
J gene: TRBJ2-7; V gene: TRBV5-1; clone size: .; D gene: .; CDR3 protein: CASSVEAAYEQYF; CDR3 DNA: TGCGCCAGCTCGGTGGAAGCGGCCTACGAGCAGTACTTC
J gene: TRBJ1-6; V gene: TRBV6-9; clone size: .; D gene: .; CDR3 protein: CASSFDFGSSPLHF; CDR3 DNA: TGTGCCAGCAGTTTCGATTTCGGATCTTCACCCCTCCACTTT
J gene: TRBJ2-1; V gene: TRBV7-9; clone size: .; D gene: TRBD2; CDR3 protein: CASRRGEYNEQFF; CDR3 DNA: TGTGCCAGCAGACGGGGGGAGTACAATGAGCAGTTCTTC
J gene: TRBJ2-7; V gene: TRBV27; clone size: once; D gene: .; CDR3 protein: CASSFRRGYEQYF; CDR3 DNA: TGTGCCAGCAGTTTTCGCAGGGGCTACGAGCAGTACTTC
J gene: TRBJ2-6; V gene: TRBV15; clone size: .; D gene: .; CDR3 protein: CATSTGFSGANVLTF; CDR3 DNA: TGTGCCACCAGCACGGGTTTCTCTGGGGCCAACGTCCTGACTTTC
J gene: TRBJ2-3; V gene: TRBV5-1; clone size: .; D gene: .; CDR3 protein: CASSFTDGNTDTQYF; CDR3 DNA: TGCGCCAGCAGCTTCACTGACGGGAACACAGATACGCAGTATTTT
J gene: TRBJ2-7; V gene: TRBV10-3; clone size: .; D gene: TRBD1; CDR3 protein: CASRQGAYEQYF; CDR3 DNA: TGTGCCTCGCGACAGGGCGCCTACGAGCAGTACTTC
J gene: TRBJ2-2; V gene: TRBV4-1; clone size: .; D gene: .; CDR3 protein: CASSQDEGTGELFF; CDR3 DNA: TGCGCCAGCAGCCAAGATGAGGGGACCGGGGAGCTGTTTTTT
J gene: TRBJ1-1; V gene: TRBV6-6; clone size: .; D gene: .; CDR3 protein: CASRLTGNTEAFF; CDR3 DNA: TGTGCCAGCAGGTTGACAGGGAACACTGAAGCTTTCTTT
J gene: TRBJ1-5; V gene: TRBV9; clone size: .; D gene: .; CDR3 protein: CASSVAGGPNQPQHF; CDR3 DNA: TGTGCCAGCAGCGTAGCGGGGGGCCCGAATCAGCCCCAGCATTTT
J gene: TRBJ1-4; V gene: TRBV7-2; clone size: .; D gene: .; CDR3 protein: CASSLQGGGEKLFF; CDR3 DNA: TGTGCCAGCAGCTTACAGGGAGGCGGTGAAAAACTGTTTTTT
J gene: TRBJ1-5; V gene: TRBV6-6; clone size: few; D gene: .; CDR3 protein: CASSFWGASNQPQHF; CDR3 DNA: TGTGCCAGCAGTTTTTGGGGCGCGAGCAATCAGCCCCAGCATTTT
J gene: TRBJ1-5; V gene: TRBV13; clone size: .; D gene: TRBD1; CDR3 protein: CASSRRDRDQPQHF; CDR3 DNA: TGCGCCAGCAGCCGCCGGGACAGAGATCAGCCCCAGCATTTT
J gene: TRBJ1-1; V gene: TRBV7-9; clone size: .; D gene: .; CDR3 protein: CASSSPEELEAFF; CDR3 DNA: TGTGCCAGCAGCTCCCCCGAAGAGCTTGAAGCTTTCTTT
J gene: TRBJ2-7; V gene: TRBV5-6; clone size: few; D gene: .; CDR3 protein: CASSHSGAYEQYF; CDR3 DNA: TGTGCCAGCAGCCATTCAGGCGCCTACGAGCAGTACTTC
J gene: TRBJ2-2; V gene: TRBV19; clone size: .; D gene: TRBD1; CDR3 protein: CASNDRANTGELFF; CDR3 DNA: TGTGCCAGTAATGACAGGGCCAACACCGGGGAGCTGTTTTTT
J gene: TRBJ2-2; V gene: TRBV2; clone size: .; D gene: .; CDR3 protein: CASSRRGGDTGELFF; CDR3 DNA: TGTGCCAGCAGTAGAAGGGGGGGCGACACCGGGGAGCTGTTTTTT
J gene: TRBJ2-3; V gene: TRBV27; clone size: .; D gene: .; CDR3 protein: CASSFGTSTDTQYF; CDR3 DNA: TGTGCCAGCAGTTTTGGGACTTCCACAGATACGCAGTATTTT
J gene: TRBJ2-2; V gene: TRBV7-3; clone size: .; D gene: .; CDR3 protein: CASSLTTGTGELFF; CDR3 DNA: TGTGCCAGCAGCTTAACCACAGGGACCGGGGAGCTGTTTTTT
J gene: TRBJ1-5; V gene: TRBV4-1; clone size: .; D gene: .; CDR3 protein: CASSQGQVNQPQHF; CDR3 DNA: TGCGCCAGCAGCCAGGGACAAGTCAATCAGCCCCAGCATTTT
J gene: TRBJ1-4; V gene: TRBV5-1; clone size: once; D gene: .; CDR3 protein: CASSLGQGREKLFF; CDR3 DNA: TGCGCCAGCAGCTTGGGGCAGGGCCGGGAAAAACTGTTTTTT
J gene: TRBJ2-3; V gene: TRBV7-9; clone size: .; D gene: .; CDR3 protein: CASSPERGWGTDTQYF; CDR3 DNA: TGTGCCAGCAGCCCAGAGAGGGGTTGGGGCACAGATACGCAGTATTTT
J gene: TRBJ2-1; V gene: TRBV4-1; clone size: .; D gene: TRBD2; CDR3 protein: CASSQVGLAGANEQFF; CDR3 DNA: TGCGCCAGCAGCCAAGTTGGGCTAGCGGGGGCAAATGAGCAGTTCTTC
J gene: TRBJ2-1; V gene: TRBV4-2; clone size: few; D gene: TRBD2; CDR3 protein: CASSQEREGYNEQFF; CDR3 DNA: TGTGCCAGCAGCCAAGAGCGGGAGGGTTACAATGAGCAGTTCTTC
J gene: TRBJ2-2; V gene: TRBV6-4; clone size: .; D gene: .; CDR3 protein: CASSEGRLETGELFF; CDR3 DNA: TGTGCCAGCAGTGAAGGGAGATTGGAGACCGGGGAGCTGTTTTTT
J gene: TRBJ1-1; V gene: TRBV5-1; clone size: .; D gene: TRBD1; CDR3 protein: CASSFGQGVAEAFF; CDR3 DNA: TGCGCCAGCAGCTTTGGGCAGGGGGTCGCTGAAGCTTTCTTT
J gene: TRBJ2-2; V gene: TRBV6-4; clone size: .; D gene: TRBD1; CDR3 protein: CASRPEMGQGFTGELFF; CDR3 DNA: TGTGCCAGCAGACCTGAAATGGGACAGGGTTTCACCGGGGAGCTGTTTTTT
J gene: TRBJ2-3; V gene: TRBV4-1; clone size: .; D gene: TRBD2; CDR3 protein: CASSQAGRQGDTQYF; CDR3 DNA: TGCGCCAGCAGCCAAGCCGGGAGGCAGGGAGATACGCAGTATTTT
J gene: TRBJ2-3; V gene: TRBV9; clone size: .; D gene: .; CDR3 protein: CASSVGSRASTDTQYF; CDR3 DNA: TGTGCCAGCAGCGTGGGAAGCAGAGCGTCCACAGATACGCAGTATTTT
J gene: TRBJ2-7; V gene: TRBV7-9; clone size: .; D gene: .; CDR3 protein: CASSGGRYEQYF; CDR3 DNA: TGTGCCAGCAGCGGAGGGCGGTACGAGCAGTACTTC
J gene: TRBJ2-7; V gene: TRBV7-9; clone size: once; D gene: TRBD1; CDR3 protein: CASSLRDRAFSYEQYF; CDR3 DNA: TGTGCCAGCAGCCTAAGGGACAGGGCTTTCTCCTACGAGCAGTACTTC
J gene: TRBJ1-2; V gene: TRBV6-1; clone size: once; D gene: .; CDR3 protein: CASSKKATGLDGYTF; CDR3 DNA: TGTGCCAGCAGTAAAAAGGCCACAGGGTTGGATGGCTACACCTTC
J gene: TRBJ2-7; V gene: TRBV28; clone size: .; D gene: .; CDR3 protein: CASSFRLIAAEQYF; CDR3 DNA: TGTGCCAGCAGTTTTCGCCTAATTGCTGCCGAGCAGTACTTC
J gene: TRBJ2-5; V gene: TRBV7-9; clone size: once; D gene: TRBD2; CDR3 protein: CASSLFRGGVTETQYF; CDR3 DNA: TGTGCCAGCAGCTTATTTCGGGGGGGAGTCACAGAGACCCAGTACTTC
J gene: TRBJ2-3; V gene: TRBV10-3; clone size: few; D gene: .; CDR3 protein: CAISGSGAYASTDTQYF; CDR3 DNA: TGTGCCATCAGTGGTAGCGGAGCCTATGCTAGCACAGATACGCAGTATTTT
J gene: TRBJ2-7; V gene: TRBV10-3; clone size: .; D gene: .; CDR3 protein: CAISEFHRTYEQYF; CDR3 DNA: TGTGCCATCAGTGAGTTTCACAGAACCTACGAGCAGTACTTC
J gene: TRBJ2-2; V gene: TRBV5-1; clone size: .; D gene: .; CDR3 protein: CASSSSRPATGELFF; CDR3 DNA: TGCGCCAGCAGCTCGTCCAGGCCGGCCACCGGGGAGCTGTTTTTT
J gene: TRBJ1-5; V gene: TRBV18; clone size: .; D gene: .; CDR3 protein: CASSPSAGAHQPQHF; CDR3 DNA: TGTGCCAGCTCACCATCGGCGGGAGCTCATCAGCCCCAGCATTTT
J gene: TRBJ1-1; V gene: TRBV6-5; clone size: .; D gene: .; CDR3 protein: CASSYFGGRLSTEAFF; CDR3 DNA: TGTGCCAGCAGTTATTTTGGGGGGCGACTAAGCACTGAAGCTTTCTTT
J gene: TRBJ1-1; V gene: TRBV28; clone size: .; D gene: .; CDR3 protein: CASSPSGGRMNTEAFF; CDR3 DNA: TGTGCCAGCAGCCCCAGTGGAGGGCGAATGAACACTGAAGCTTTCTTT
J gene: TRBJ2-1; V gene: TRBV18; clone size: .; D gene: TRBD2; CDR3 protein: CASSPRPSGSYNEQFF; CDR3 DNA: TGTGCCAGCTCACCACGGCCTAGCGGCTCCTACAATGAGCAGTTCTTC
J gene: TRBJ1-4; V gene: TRBV27; clone size: .; D gene: .; CDR3 protein: CASSLSHGGGNEKLFF; CDR3 DNA: TGTGCCAGCAGTTTATCCCATGGGGGGGGTAATGAAAAACTGTTTTTT
J gene: TRBJ1-6; V gene: TRBV27; clone size: .; D gene: TRBD1; CDR3 protein: CASTSGGTGGLHF; CDR3 DNA: TGTGCCAGCACCTCTGGAGGGACAGGGGGACTCCACTTT
J gene: TRBJ2-7; V gene: TRBV28; clone size: .; D gene: .; CDR3 protein: CASSFGTSYEQYF; CDR3 DNA: TGTGCCAGCAGCTTCGGGACATCATACGAGCAGTACTTC
J gene: TRBJ1-6; V gene: TRBV28; clone size: few; D gene: TRBD1; CDR3 protein: CASSRDRDGGSPLHF; CDR3 DNA: TGTGCCAGCAGTAGAGACAGGGATGGTGGTTCACCCCTCCACTTT
J gene: TRBJ2-1; V gene: TRBV27; clone size: .; D gene: .; CDR3 protein: CASSFGGLIYNEQFF; CDR3 DNA: TGTGCCAGCAGTTTTGGGGGGCTAATATACAATGAGCAGTTCTTC
J gene: TRBJ1-2; V gene: TRBV19; clone size: .; D gene: .; CDR3 protein: CASSEGLNYGYTF; CDR3 DNA: TGTGCCAGTAGCGAGGGCTTAAACTATGGCTACACCTTC
J gene: TRBJ2-3; V gene: TRBV23-1; clone size: .; D gene: TRBD1; CDR3 protein: CASSQSLDRDVTDTQYF; CDR3 DNA: TGCGCCAGCAGTCAATCGCTGGACAGGGATGTAACAGATACGCAGTATTTT
J gene: TRBJ2-1; V gene: TRBV28; clone size: .; D gene: .; CDR3 protein: CASSFARRTYNEQFF; CDR3 DNA: TGTGCCAGCAGTTTTGCCAGGCGAACCTACAATGAGCAGTTCTTC
J gene: TRBJ2-4; V gene: TRBV27; clone size: .; D gene: TRBD2; CDR3 protein: CASSLAGEGIQYF; CDR3 DNA: TGTGCCAGCAGTCTCGCCGGGGAGGGCATTCAGTACTTC
J gene: TRBJ1-2; V gene: TRBV6-1; clone size: .; D gene: TRBD1; CDR3 protein: CASGDRAHRGYTF; CDR3 DNA: TGTGCCAGTGGGGACAGGGCCCATAGAGGCTACACCTTC
J gene: TRBJ2-3; V gene: TRBV6-6; clone size: few; D gene: TRBD1; CDR3 protein: CASDPGRGRADTQYF; CDR3 DNA: TGTGCCAGCGATCCCGGCAGGGGGCGCGCGGATACGCAGTATTTT
J gene: TRBJ2-5; V gene: TRBV5-5; clone size: .; D gene: TRBD1; CDR3 protein: CASYDSGQGRQETQYF; CDR3 DNA: TGTGCCAGCTATGATTCCGGACAGGGGAGACAAGAGACCCAGTACTTC
J gene: TRBJ2-7; V gene: TRBV4-3; clone size: .; D gene: TRBD1; CDR3 protein: CASSQEWGTGGYEQYF; CDR3 DNA: TGCGCCAGCAGCCAAGAATGGGGGACAGGGGGCTACGAGCAGTACTTC